The present T cell receptor (beta chain) was sequenced within a study of T cell responses to AZD1222 COVID-19 vaccine (dated by TCRdb to the early 2020s). As for the study more broadly: AZD1222 recipients whose second dose came at about 4 weeks and those whose second dose came at about 12 weeks were combined into one group, since spike-specific TCR depth and breadth did not differ between the two schedules. Trial participants were enrolled by age into subgroups of 18-55, 56-69 and 70-plus years, and around 140, 26 and 57 TCR-sequenced participants, respectively, were included in these subgroups. A total of over 230 trial participants underwent TCR sequencing, of whom about 210 received two doses of AZD1222 and 26 received two doses of the MenACWY control vaccine. Results and caveats for the whole study, not just this receptor: A significant rise in spike-specific TCR breadth and depth was observed after two AZD1222 doses relative to day 0 and relative to MenACWY recipients. Conclusions about previously exposed vaccinees are limited because only five or six AZD1222 recipients were SARS-CoV-2 seropositive at baseline. Participants were mostly white British, with more females than males. The authors suggested clonal diversity may have been underestimated. Because no day 14 peak-response samples were available, the repertoires could be characterized only after the peak T cell response. The whole spike protein was spanned by vaccine-associated CD4 TCRs, and dominant responses were seen in regions 160-218 and 743-854. Nearly half of unique spike-specific TCRs reportedly recognized epitopes outside regions mutated in the B.1.351 and B.1.1.7 variants. In the small 56-69-year group, the increase in depth fell short of significance, most likely because of low power.

In regard to this clone: No antigen is known for it. Base qualities are not recorded, but no much larger clone differs from it by a single base.

The time point label for this specimen denotes: baseline before first vaccination. The vaccinee samples were drawn from two UK trials, COV001 and COV002, one of which was a single-blind randomized controlled phase 2/3 trial testing AZD1222 (ChAdOx1 nCoV-19) in healthy adults. For TCRbeta chain sequencing, PBMC samples were collected from trial participants at day 0 and at day 28 after the second dose. The CDR3, from cysteine to phenylalanine, totals 14 residues. Only the CDR3 region is kept as DNA, spanning 42 bases read in frame from base 1. After removal of 6 bases from V and 7 bases from J, the junction retains 9 bases not matched to a gene. The germline V gene gives CDR1 as SNHLY and CDR2 as FYNNEI. The CDR3 regions of human TCRbeta chains were subjected to immunosequencing. The published analysis was carried out like this. TCRs in the repertoires were compared against a reference library of SARS-CoV-2-specific TCRs that had been generated with the MIRA antigen-specificity platform. Breadth was defined as the fraction of unique TCRs that were SARS-CoV-2-associated, and depth was defined as the fraction of total T cells that were SARS-CoV-2-associated. Using the MIRA data, every spike-specific TCR was mapped to the spike region that the TCR reacted to and assigned to either a CD4 or a CD8 class. Log10-transformed breadth and depth values were compared by one-way ANOVA with Sidak's multiple comparisons tests. The table was pulled from immuneACCESS by TCRdb, which kept in-frame rearrangements only. Such tables lose some clones; where checked, under half of the loss comes from unresolved V genes, and the rest has no known cause. The DNA was the basis for D and trimming; V, J and clone size are from that table. The sample table shows 100,000 to 150,000 clones, and approximately 90% are seen once. The top ten constitute around 20% of the sample.

The sequencing used peripheral blood, collected on day 0 of AZD1222 vaccination. This clonotype was obtained from an adult in good health. Recombination connected TRBV2 to TRBJ1-2, and 9 junction bases match TRBD1. The CDR3 has the sequence CASSFLGQGSGYTF. At the DNA level, the sequence is TGTGCCAGCAGCTTCCTCGGACAGGGGTCTGGCTACACCTTC.